This paragraph covers one T cell receptor (beta chain) sequence. The table lists this clonotype with a few counts. Its binding antigen is unknown. No much larger clone is present one base from it, and per-base qualities are unavailable. This record belongs to a study of regulatory T cells in long-lasting Graves disease (dated by TCRdb to about 2021). Study-wide context: To count as having persistent Graves' disease, a patient had to have received antithyroid drug treatment for over 5 years with TSH receptor autoantibodies remaining persistently positive. The study was conducted in China and was registered as a clinical trial. Peripheral blood TCR sequencing and RNA sequencing compared persistent Graves' disease patients with newly diagnosed Graves' disease patients. A total of about 33 samples underwent TCR sequencing, from about 13 patients with persistent Graves' disease and some 20 patients with newly diagnosed Graves' disease. In the clinical cohort, patients with persistent Graves' disease had used antithyroid drugs for an average of about 10 years.

CDR1 and CDR2 were assigned from the germline V gene (reference sequence) as LGHDT and YNNKEL. V loses 4 bases, J loses 4 bases, and the germline ends lie 11 bases apart. Including cysteine and phenylalanine, the CDR3 has 14 amino acids. Kept here is only the CDR3 DNA, which spans 42 bases and is read in frame from base 1. In light of the paper, this sample's time point label describes: persistent/refractory GD, antithyroid drugs over 5 years with positive TRAb. For both TCR sequencing and RNA sequencing, RNA was extracted from PBMCs using TRIzol. Graves' disease was diagnosed according to American Thyroid Association guidelines. Patients were recruited from an endocrinology department in Xi'an, China. Each patient gave approximately 9.7 milliliters of peripheral blood, collected in an EDTA anticoagulant tube. PBMCs were isolated by Ficoll Paque Plus density gradient separation without further T cell sorting. An Agilent 2100 Bioanalyzer and agarose gel were used to assess RNA quality, and a NanoDrop 2000 was used to measure RNA concentration.

The library was generated by multiplex PCR. The sample was run on an Illumina HiSeq 4000. To build TCR beta libraries, CDR3 regions were amplified by Arm-PCR using iRepertoire HTBI primers. Before sequencing, the PCR products went through gel purification. On the study's bioinformatics: Across samples, 55 to 80 TRBV and over 11 TRBJ segments were identified and used for gene usage analysis of CDR3 amino acid clonotypes. COPE and FqMerger were used to merge filtered high-quality paired reads into contigs. Contigs were aligned with BLAST to IMGT TRBV, TRBD and TRBJ reference genes, and CDR3 was defined per IMGT. Any clonotype with a frequency above 0.1% was classified as a highly expanded clone. Repertoire diversity was measured by Shannon entropy, and V-J evenness by the Gini coefficient. A clonotype was considered public if more than one individual shared it. Through fastp at Q25 and MiXCR, TCRdb rebuilt clones from the public reads, retaining in-frame beta chains. Every CDR3 protein is listed once, alongside the most common genes and DNA of its rows. The V and J calls and clone size come from TCRdb's table, not from the authors' own analysis. The table for this sample lists 500,000 to 700,000 distinct CDR3 sequences; around 30% of them were counted only once. Together, the top ten hold about 40% of the sample.

Broad study findings and their caveats: The small sample size was acknowledged by the authors as a limitation that may reduce accuracy. Peripheral blood alone was examined, since thyroid tissue, which constituted the primary lesion, could not be accessed. Patients with persistent disease shared more public clonotypes (roughly 2,900) than newly diagnosed patients did (around 930). Sequencing and analysis were limited to the TCR beta chain. TRBV28, TRBJ1-2 and TRBJ2-5 were preferentially used in persistent disease, while TRBV20-1 and TRBJ2-1 were favored in newly diagnosed disease. Lower TCR Shannon entropy and fewer highly expanded clones were observed in persistent Graves' disease patients than in newly diagnosed patients, which suggested clonal expansion.

The source is a female donor with Graves disease. The source was peripheral blood mononuclear cells (PBMCs), collected when the disease was refractory, from a patient treated with antithyroid drugs. The sequence is built from TRBV3-1 and TRBJ1-3; the D gene remains uncertain. The DNA sequence is TGTGCCAGCAGCCCGAGTTCGGGGGGAAACACCATATATTTT. It translates to CASSPSSGGNTIYF.